This T cell receptor beta chain was recovered during a study of somatic mutations in cytotoxic T cells in rheumatoid arthritis. Turning to the study itself: Before any treatment began, around 30 ml EDTA peripheral blood was collected from patients right after diagnosis.

Findings and limits, study-wide: Among patients with rheumatoid arthritis, but not healthy controls, CD8+ clonality increased with age. The slight TRBV07 underrepresentation in rheumatoid arthritis patients received no adjustment for multiple comparisons.

Authors' methods: Among patient CD8+ clones larger than 1%, matches to published virus-specific TCRB sequences were rare. Profiling relied on immunoSEQ multiplex PCR, and the TCRdb table lists in-frame clones only, not all of them. The V and J calls and clone size are taken from that table; D and trimming were inferred from the DNA. The repertoire has about 4,200 clones, 72% of them found once; the top ten carry 38%. In the case of this clone: Its matching antigen is unknown.

Germline V gene sequence: CDR1 SGHAT, CDR2 FQNNGV. The CDR3 contains 14 residues. Trimming pared 4 bases from V and 5 bases from J, leaving 14 bases between. The chain recombines TRBV11-2 with TRBJ2-5, with a tentative D call TRBD2 (6 bases). Sequencing was done on a sample of CD8+ T cells sorted from blood. The origin of this receptor is an adult with rheumatoid arthritis. For the CDR3, the DNA is TGTGCCAGCAGCTCCCGGACGGGAGAGGAGACCCAGTACTTC. It codes for CASSSRTGEETQYF. Full variable domain (missing parts from reference TRBV11-2 and TRBJ2-5): EAGVAQSPRYKIIEKRQSVAFWCNPISGHATLYWYQQILGQGPKLLIQFQNNGVVDDSQLPKDRFSAERLKGVDSTLKIQPAKLEDSAVYLCASSSRTGEETQYFGPGTRLLVL.